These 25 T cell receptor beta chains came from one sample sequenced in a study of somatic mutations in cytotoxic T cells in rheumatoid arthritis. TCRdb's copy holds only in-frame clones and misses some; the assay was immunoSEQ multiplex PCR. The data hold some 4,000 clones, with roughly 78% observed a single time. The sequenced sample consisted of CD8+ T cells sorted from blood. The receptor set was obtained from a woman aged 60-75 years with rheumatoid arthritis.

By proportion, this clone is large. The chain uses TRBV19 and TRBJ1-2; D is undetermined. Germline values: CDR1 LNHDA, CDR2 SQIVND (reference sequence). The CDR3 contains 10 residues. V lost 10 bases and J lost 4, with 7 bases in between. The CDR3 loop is CATHSYGYTF. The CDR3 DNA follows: TGTGCCACCCACAGCTATGGCTACACCTTC.

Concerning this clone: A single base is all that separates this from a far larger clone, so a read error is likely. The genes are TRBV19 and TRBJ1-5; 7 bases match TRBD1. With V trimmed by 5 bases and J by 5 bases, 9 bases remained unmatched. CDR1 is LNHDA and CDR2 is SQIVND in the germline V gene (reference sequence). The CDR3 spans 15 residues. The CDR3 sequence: CASSSDRDGYQPQHF. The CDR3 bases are TGTGCCAGTAGTTCCGACAGGGACGGGTATCAGCCCCAGCATTTT.

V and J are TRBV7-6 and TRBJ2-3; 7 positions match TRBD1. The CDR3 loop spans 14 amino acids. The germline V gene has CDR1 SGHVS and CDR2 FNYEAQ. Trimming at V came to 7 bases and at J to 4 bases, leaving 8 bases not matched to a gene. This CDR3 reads CASTETGMADTQYF. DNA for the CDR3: TGTGCCAGCACCGAGACAGGGATGGCAGATACGCAGTATTTT.

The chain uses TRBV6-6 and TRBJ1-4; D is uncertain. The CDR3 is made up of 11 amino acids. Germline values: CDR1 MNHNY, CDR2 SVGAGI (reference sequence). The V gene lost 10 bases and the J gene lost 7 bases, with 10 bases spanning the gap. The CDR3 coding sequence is TGTGCCACCGGGGTGGGTGAAAAACTGTTTTTT. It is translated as CATGVGEKLFF.

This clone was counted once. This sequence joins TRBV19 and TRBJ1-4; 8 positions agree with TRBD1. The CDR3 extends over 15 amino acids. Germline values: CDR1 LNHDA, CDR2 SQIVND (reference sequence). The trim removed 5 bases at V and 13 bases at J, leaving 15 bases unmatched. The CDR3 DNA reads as TGTGCCAGTAGTCCCTCGAGCAGGGGGCATGGAGGACTGTTTTTT. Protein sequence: CASSPSSRGHGGLFF. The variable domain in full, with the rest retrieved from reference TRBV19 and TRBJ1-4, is DGGITQSPKYLFRKEGQNVTLSCEQNLNHDAMYWYRQDPGQGLRLIYYSQIVNDFQKGDIAEGYSVSREKKESFPLTVTSAQKNPTAFYLCASSPSSRGHGGLFFGSGTQLSVL.

The CDR3 spells CASSLYMTPRGETQYF. Written as DNA, the CDR3 is TGTGCCAGCAGTTTATACATGACTCCCCGGGGGGAGACCCAGTACTTC. The chain is built from TRBV28 and TRBJ2-5; TRBD2 might be the D (6 bases). The CDR3 has 16 amino acids. The V end was cut by 1 base, the J end by 5 bases, with 17 bases between. Germline CDR1 and CDR2: MDHEN and SYDVKM.

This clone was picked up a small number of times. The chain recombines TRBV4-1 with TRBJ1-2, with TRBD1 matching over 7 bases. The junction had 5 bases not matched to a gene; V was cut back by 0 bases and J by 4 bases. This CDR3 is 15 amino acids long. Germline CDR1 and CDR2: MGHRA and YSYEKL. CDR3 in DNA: TGCGCCAGCAGCCAAGACAGGGGGAATGGCTATGGCTACACCTTC. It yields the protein CASSQDRGNGYGYTF.

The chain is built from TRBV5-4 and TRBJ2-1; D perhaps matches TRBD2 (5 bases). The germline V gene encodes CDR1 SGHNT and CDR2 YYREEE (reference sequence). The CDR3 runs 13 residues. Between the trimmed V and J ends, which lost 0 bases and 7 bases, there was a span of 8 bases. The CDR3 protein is CASSLAEGNEQFF. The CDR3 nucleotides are TGTGCCAGCAGCTTGGCCGAGGGAAATGAGCAGTTCTTC.

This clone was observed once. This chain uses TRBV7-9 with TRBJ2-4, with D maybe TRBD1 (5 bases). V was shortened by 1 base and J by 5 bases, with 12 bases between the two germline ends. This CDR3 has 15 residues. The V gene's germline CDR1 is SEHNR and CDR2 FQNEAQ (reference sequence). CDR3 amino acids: CASSLDSWGENIQYF. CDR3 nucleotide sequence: TGTGCCAGCAGCTTAGACTCGTGGGGCGAAAACATTCAGTACTTC.

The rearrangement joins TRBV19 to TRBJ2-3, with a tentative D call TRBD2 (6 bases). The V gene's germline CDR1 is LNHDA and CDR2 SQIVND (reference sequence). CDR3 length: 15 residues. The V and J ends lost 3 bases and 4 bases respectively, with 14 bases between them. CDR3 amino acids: CASSIGAAGSDTQYF. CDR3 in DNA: TGTGCCAGTAGTATCGGCGCCGCGGGGTCAGATACGCAGTATTTT.

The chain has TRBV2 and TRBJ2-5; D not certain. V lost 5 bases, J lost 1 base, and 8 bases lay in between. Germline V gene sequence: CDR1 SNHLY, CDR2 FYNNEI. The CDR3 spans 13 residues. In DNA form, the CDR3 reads TGTGCCAGCAGTCCCCTCCCCCAAGAGACCCAGTACTTC. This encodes CASSPLPQETQYF.

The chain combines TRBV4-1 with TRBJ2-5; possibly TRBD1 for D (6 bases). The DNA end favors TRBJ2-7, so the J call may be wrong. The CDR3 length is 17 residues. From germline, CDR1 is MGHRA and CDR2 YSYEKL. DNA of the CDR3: TGCGCCAGCAGCCAAGAATCCGTAGTCAGGGACAACTACGAGCAGTACTTC. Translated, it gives CASSQESVVRDNYEQYF.

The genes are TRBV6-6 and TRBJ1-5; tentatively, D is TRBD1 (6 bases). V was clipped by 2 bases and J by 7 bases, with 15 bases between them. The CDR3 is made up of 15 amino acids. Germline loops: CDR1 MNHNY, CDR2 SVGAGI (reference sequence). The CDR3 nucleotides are TGTGCCAGCAGTTACGGTTCGTCAGGGGACCAGCCCCAGCATTTT. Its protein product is CASSYGSSGDQPQHF.

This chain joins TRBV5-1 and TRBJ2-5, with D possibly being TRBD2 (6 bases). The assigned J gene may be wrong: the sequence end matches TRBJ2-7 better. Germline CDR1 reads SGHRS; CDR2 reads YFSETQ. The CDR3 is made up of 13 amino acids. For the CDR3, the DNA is TGCGCCAGCAGCTTCAGTAGCGGCTACGAGCAGTACTTC. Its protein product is CASSFSSGYEQYF.

The CDR3 nucleotides read TGTGCCAGCAGTGACGGGGCTAGCGGGGGGTCCACAGATACGCAGTATTTT. It yields the protein CASSDGASGGSTDTQYF. The chain recombines TRBV6-4 with TRBJ2-3, with 11 bases lining up with TRBD2. There are 17 residues in the CDR3. The germline gives CDR1 MRHNA, CDR2 SNTAGT. V lost 2 bases and J lost 2; bases outside the gene matches: 6.

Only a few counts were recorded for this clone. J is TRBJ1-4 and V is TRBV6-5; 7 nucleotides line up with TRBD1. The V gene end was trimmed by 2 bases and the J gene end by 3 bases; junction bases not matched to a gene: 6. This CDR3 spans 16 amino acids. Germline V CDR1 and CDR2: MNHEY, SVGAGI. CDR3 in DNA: TGTGCCAGCAGTTACACACCGGGACAGCCTAATGAAAAACTGTTTTTT. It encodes CASSYTPGQPNEKLFF.

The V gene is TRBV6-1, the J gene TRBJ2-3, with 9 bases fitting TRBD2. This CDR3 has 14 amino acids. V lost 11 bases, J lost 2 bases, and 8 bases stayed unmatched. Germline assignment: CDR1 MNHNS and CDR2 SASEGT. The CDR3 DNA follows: TGTGCCTGTCAGACTAGCGGCCACACAGATACGCAGTATTTT. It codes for CACQTSGHTDTQYF.

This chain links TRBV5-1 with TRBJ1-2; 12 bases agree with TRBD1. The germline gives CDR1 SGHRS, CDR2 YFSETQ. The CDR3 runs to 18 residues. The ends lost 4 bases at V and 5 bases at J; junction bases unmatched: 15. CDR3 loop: CASSPSGTGGPGGYGYTF. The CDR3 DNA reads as TGCGCCAGCAGCCCATCCGGGACAGGGGGCCCGGGAGGATATGGCTACACCTTC.

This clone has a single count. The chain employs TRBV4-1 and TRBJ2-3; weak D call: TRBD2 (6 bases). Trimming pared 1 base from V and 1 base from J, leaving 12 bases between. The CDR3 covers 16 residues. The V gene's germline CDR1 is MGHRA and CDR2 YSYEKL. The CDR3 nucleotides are TGCGCCAGCAGCCAAGTTATGGCGGGGCGCACAGATACGCAGTATTTT. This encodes CASSQVMAGRTDTQYF.

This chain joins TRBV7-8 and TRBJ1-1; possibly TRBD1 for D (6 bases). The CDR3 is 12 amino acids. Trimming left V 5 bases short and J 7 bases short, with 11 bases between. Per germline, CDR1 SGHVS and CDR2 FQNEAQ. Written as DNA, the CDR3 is TGTGCCAGCAGCGGAACAGGGCTTGAAGCTTTCTTT. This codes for CASSGTGLEAFF.

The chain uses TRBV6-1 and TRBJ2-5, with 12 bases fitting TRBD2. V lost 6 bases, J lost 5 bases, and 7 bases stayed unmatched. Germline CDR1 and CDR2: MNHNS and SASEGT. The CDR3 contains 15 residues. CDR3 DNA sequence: TGTGCCAGCAGCCCATGGACTAGCGGGGAGGAGACCCAGTACTTC. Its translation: CASSPWTSGEETQYF.

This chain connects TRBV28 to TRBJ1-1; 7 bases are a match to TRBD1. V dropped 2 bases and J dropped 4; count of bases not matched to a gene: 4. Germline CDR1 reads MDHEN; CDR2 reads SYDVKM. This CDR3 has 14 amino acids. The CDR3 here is CASSLRQGVTEAFF. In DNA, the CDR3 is TGTGCCAGCAGTTTAAGGCAGGGGGTCACTGAAGCTTTCTTT.

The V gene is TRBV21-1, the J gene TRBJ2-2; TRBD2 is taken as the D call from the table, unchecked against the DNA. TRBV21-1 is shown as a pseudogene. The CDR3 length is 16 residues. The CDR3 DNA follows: TGTGCCAGCACCCCGGGGGGCAGGACGAACACCGGGGAGCTGTTTTTT. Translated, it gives CASTPGGRTNTGELFF.

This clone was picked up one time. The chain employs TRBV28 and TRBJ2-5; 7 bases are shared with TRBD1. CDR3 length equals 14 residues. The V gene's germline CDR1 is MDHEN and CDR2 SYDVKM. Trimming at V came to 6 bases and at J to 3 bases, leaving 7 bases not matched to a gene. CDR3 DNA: TGTGCCAGCAGACCAGGGGACAGAGAAGAGACCCAGTACTTC. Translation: CASRPGDREETQYF.

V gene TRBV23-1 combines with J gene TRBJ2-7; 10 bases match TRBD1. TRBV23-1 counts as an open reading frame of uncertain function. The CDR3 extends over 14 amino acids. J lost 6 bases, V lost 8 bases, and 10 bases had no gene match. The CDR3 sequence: CASLPGQGIPEQYV. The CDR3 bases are TGCGCCAGCCTCCCGGGACAGGGGATCCCCGAGCAGTACGTC.